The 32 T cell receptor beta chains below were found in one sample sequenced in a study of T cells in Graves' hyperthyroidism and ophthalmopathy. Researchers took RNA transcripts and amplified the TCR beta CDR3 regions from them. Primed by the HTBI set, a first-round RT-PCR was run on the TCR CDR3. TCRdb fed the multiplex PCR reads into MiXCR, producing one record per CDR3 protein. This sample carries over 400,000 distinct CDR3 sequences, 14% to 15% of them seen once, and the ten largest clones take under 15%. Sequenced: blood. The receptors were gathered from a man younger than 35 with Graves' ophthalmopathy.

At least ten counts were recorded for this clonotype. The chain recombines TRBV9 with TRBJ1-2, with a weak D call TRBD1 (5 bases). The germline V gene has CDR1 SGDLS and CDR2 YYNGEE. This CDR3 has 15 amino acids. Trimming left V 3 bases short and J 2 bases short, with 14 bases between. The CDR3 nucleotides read TGTGCCAGCAGCGCCGAATTGGGGCAGAACTATGGCTACACCTTC. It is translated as CASSAELGQNYGYTF.

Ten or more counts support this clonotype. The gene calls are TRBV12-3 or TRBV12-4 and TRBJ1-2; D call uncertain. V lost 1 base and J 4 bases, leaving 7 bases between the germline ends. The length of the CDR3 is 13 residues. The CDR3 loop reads CASSLGARYGYTF. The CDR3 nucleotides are TGTGCCAGCAGTTTAGGTGCACGCTATGGCTACACCTTC.

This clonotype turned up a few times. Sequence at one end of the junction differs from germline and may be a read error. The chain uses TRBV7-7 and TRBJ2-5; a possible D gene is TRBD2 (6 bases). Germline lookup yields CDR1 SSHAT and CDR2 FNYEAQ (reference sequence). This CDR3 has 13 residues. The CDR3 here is CASSVGGMETQYF. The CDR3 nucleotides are TGTGCTAGCAGCGTCGGGGGTATGGAGACCCAGTACTTC. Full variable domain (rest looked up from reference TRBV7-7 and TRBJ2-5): GAGVSQSPRYKVTKRGQDVTLRCDPISSHATLYWYQQALGQGPEFLTYFNYEAQPDKSGLPSDRFSAERPEGSISTLTIQRTEQRDSAMYRCASSVGGMETQYFGPGTRLLVL.

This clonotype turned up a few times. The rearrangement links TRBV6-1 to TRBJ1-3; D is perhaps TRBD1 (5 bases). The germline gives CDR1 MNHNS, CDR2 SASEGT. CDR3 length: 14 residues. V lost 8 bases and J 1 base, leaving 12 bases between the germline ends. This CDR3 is CASGSGGSGNTIYF. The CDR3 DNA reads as TGTGCCAGCGGTAGTGGGGGTTCTGGAAACACCATATATTTT.

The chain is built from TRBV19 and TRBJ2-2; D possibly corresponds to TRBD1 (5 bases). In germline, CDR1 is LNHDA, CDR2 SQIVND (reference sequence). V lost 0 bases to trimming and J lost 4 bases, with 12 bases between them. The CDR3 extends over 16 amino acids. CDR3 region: CASSIDHQGRTGELFF. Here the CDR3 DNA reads TGTGCCAGTAGTATAGATCACCAGGGTCGCACCGGGGAGCTGTTTTTT.

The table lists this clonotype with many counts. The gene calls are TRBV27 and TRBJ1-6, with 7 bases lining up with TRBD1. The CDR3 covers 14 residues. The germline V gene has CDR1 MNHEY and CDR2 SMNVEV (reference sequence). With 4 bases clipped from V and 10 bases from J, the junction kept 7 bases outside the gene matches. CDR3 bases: TGTGCCAGCAGTTCACAACAGGGGTACTCACCCCTCCACTTT. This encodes CASSSQQGYSPLHF.

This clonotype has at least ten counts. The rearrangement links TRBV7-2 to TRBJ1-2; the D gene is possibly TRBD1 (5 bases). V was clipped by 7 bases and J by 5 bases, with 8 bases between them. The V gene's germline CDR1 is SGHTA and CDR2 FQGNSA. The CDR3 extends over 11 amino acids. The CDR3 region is CASTGGYGYTF. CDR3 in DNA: TGTGCCAGCACCGGGGGTTATGGCTACACCTTC.

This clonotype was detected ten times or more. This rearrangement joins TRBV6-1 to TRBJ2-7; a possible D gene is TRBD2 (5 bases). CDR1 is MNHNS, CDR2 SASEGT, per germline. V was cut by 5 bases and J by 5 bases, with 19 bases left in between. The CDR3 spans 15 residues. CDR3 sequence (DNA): TGTGCCAGCAGTTATATTTCGTGGGGAGCCCACGAGCAGTACTTC. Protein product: CASSYISWGAHEQYF.

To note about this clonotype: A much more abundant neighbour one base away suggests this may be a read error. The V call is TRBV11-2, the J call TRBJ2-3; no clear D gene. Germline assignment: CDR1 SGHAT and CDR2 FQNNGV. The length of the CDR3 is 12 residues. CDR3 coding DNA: TGTGCCAACAGCTTAGATTTACATACGCAGTATTTT. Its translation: CANSLDLHTQYF.

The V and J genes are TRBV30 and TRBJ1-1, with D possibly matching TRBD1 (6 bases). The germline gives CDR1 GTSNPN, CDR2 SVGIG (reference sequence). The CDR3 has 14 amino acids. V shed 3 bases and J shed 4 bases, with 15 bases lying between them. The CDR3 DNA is TGTGCCTGGAGCCCCCCAGGGGTGTTCACTGAAGCTTTCTTT. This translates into CAWSPPGVFTEAFF.

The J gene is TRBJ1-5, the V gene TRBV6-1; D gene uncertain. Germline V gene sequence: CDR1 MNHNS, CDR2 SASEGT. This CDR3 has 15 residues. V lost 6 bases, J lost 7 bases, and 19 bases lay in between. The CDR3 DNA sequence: TGTGCCAGCAGCCCTCCAGGACTCCAAGAACAGCCCCAGCATTTT. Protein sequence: CASSPPGLQEQPQHF.

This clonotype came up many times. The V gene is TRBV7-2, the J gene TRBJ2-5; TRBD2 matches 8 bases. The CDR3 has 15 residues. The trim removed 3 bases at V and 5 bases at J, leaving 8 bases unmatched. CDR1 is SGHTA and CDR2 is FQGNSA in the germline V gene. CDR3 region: CASSFQAGARETQYF. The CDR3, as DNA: TGTGCCAGCAGCTTCCAAGCGGGGGCACGGGAGACCCAGTACTTC.

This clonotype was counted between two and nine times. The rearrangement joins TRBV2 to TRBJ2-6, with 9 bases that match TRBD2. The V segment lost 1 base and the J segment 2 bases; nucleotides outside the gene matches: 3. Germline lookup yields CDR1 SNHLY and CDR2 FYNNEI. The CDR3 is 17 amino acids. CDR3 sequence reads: CASSEGGGAAGANVLTF. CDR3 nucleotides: TGTGCCAGCAGTGAAGGCGGGGGGGCGGCTGGGGCCAACGTCCTGACTTTC. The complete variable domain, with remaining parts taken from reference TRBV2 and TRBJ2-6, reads EPEVTQTPSHQVTQMGQEVILRCVPISNHLYFYWYRQILGQKVEFLVSFYNNEISEKSEIFDDQFSVERPDGSNFTLKIRSTKLEDSAMYFCASSEGGGAAGANVLTFGAGSRLTVL.

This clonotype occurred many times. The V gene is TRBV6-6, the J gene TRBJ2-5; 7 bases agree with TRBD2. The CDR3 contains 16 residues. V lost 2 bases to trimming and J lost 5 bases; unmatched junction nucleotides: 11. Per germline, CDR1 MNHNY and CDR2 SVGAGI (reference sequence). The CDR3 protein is CASSYIASGPRETQYF. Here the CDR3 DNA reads TGTGCCAGCAGTTACATTGCTAGCGGTCCGAGGGAGACCCAGTACTTC.

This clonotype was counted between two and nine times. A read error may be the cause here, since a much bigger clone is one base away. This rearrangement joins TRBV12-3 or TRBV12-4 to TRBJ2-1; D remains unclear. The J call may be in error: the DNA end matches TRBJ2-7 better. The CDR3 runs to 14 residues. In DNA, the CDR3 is TGTGCCAGCAGTTTCGGTTCAACCTACAATGAGCAGTACTTC. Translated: CASSFGSTYNEQYF.

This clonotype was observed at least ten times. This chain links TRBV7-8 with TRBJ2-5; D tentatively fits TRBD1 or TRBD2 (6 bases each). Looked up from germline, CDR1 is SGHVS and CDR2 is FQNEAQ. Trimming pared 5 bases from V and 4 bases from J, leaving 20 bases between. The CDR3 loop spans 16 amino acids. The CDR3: CASSPGGGGSVETQYF. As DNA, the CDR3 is TGTGCCAGCAGCCCCGGCGGAGGGGGAAGTGTAGAGACCCAGTACTTC.

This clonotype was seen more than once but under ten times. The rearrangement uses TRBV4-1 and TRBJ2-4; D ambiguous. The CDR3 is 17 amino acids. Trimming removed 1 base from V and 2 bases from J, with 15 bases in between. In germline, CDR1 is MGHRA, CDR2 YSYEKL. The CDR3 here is CASSQGRLLDPKNIQYF. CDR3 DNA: TGCGCCAGCAGCCAAGGCCGTTTGTTAGATCCCAAAAACATTCAGTACTTC.

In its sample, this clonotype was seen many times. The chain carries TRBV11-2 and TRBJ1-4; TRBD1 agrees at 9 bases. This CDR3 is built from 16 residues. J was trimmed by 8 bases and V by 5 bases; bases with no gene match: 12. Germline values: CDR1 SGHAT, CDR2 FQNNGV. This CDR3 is CASSPLTGGRGEKLFF. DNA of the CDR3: TGTGCCAGCAGCCCTCTCACAGGGGGCAGGGGAGAAAAACTGTTTTTT.

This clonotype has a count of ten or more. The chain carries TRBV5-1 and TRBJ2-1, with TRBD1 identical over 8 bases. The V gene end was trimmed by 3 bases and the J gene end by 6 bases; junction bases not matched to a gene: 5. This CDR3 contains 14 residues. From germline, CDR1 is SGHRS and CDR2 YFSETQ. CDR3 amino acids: CASSSLTGVNEQFF. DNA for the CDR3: TGCGCCAGCAGCTCGCTGACAGGGGTCAATGAGCAGTTCTTC. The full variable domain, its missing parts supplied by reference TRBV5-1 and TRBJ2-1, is KAGVTQTPRYLIKTRGQQVTLSCSPISGHRSVSWYQQTPGQGLQFLFEYFSETQRNKGNFPGRFSGRQFSNSRSEMNVSTLELGDSALYLCASSSLTGVNEQFFGPGTRLTVL.

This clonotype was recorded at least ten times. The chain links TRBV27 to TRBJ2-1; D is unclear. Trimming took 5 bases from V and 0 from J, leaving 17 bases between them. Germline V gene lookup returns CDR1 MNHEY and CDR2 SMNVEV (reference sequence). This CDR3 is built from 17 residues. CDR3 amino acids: CASSPPPSGRSYNEQFF. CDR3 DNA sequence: TGTGCCAGCAGTCCGCCCCCATCAGGTCGCTCCTACAATGAGCAGTTCTTC.

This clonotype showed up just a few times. As DNA, the CDR3 is TGCGCCAGCAGCTTTGGACAGGGTGGATTCCGTGGCTACACCTTC. This translates into CASSFGQGGFRGYTF. V is TRBV5-1 and J is TRBJ1-2, with TRBD1 matching 8 bases. Germline V gene sequence: CDR1 SGHRS, CDR2 YFSETQ. This CDR3 is built from 15 residues. The J segment lost 7 bases and the V segment lost 2 bases, leaving 10 bases of the junction unmatched.

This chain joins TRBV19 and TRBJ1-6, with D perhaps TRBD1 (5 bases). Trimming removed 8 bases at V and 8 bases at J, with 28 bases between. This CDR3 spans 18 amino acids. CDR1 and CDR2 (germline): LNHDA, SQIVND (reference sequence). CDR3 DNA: TGTGCCAGTTCGATCCGTCAGGGAAGCGATGCGGTCCATTCACCCCTCCACTTT. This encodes CASSIRQGSDAVHSPLHF.

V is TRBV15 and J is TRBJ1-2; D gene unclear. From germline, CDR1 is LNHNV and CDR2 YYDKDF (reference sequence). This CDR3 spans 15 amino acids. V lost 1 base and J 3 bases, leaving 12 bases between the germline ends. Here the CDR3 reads CATSRGRVWYYGYTF. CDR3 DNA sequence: TGTGCCACCAGCAGAGGTCGGGTATGGTACTATGGCTACACCTTC. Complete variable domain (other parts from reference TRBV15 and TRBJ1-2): DAMVIQNPRYQVTQFGKPVTLSCSQTLNHNVMYWYQQKSSQAPKLLFHYYDKDFNNEADTPDNFQSRRPNTSFCFLDIRSPGLGDTAMYLCATSRGRVWYYGYTFGSGTRLTVV.

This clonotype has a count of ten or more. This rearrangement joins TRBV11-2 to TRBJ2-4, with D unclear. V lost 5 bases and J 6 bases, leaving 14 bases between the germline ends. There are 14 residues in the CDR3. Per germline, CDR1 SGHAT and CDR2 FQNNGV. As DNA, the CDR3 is TGTGCCAGCAGCCTTAGCCCGGACCCAAACATTCAGTACTTC. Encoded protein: CASSLSPDPNIQYF. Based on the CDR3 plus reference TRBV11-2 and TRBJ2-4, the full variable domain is EAGVAQSPRYKIIEKRQSVAFWCNPISGHATLYWYQQILGQGPKLLIQFQNNGVVDDSQLPKDRFSAERLKGVDSTLKIQPAKLEDSAVYLCASSLSPDPNIQYFGAGTRLSVL.

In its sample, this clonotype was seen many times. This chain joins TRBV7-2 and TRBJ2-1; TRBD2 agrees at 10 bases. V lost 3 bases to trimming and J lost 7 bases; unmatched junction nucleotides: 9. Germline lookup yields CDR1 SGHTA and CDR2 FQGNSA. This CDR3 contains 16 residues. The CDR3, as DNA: TGTGCCAGCAGCTTTTTTACTAGCGGGATTGGGAATGAGCAGTTCTTC. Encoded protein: CASSFFTSGIGNEQFF.

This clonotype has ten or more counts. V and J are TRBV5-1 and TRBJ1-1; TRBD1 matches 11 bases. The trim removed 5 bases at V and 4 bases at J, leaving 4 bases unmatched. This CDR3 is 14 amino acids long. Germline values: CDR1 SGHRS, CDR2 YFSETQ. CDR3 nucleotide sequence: TGCGCCAGCAGTCTGGACAGGGGGCTCACTGAAGCTTTCTTT. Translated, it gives CASSLDRGLTEAFF. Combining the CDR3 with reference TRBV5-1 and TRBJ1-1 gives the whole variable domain KAGVTQTPRYLIKTRGQQVTLSCSPISGHRSVSWYQQTPGQGLQFLFEYFSETQRNKGNFPGRFSGRQFSNSRSEMNVSTLELGDSALYLCASSLDRGLTEAFFGQGTRLTVV.

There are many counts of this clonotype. The CDR3 protein is CASSLDVLNTEAFF. As DNA, the CDR3 is TGTGCCAGCAGCTTAGACGTACTGAACACTGAAGCTTTCTTT. The chain recombines TRBV11-2 with TRBJ1-1, with unresolved D. V was trimmed by 0 bases and J by 0 bases, leaving 5 bases between them. The CDR3 loop spans 14 amino acids. Germline V gene sequence: CDR1 SGHAT, CDR2 FQNNGV.

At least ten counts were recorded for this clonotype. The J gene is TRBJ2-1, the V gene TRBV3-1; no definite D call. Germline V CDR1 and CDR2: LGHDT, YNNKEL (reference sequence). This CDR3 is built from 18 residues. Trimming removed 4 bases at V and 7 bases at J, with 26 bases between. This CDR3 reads CASSPYQSAGYPLNEQFF. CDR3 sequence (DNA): TGTGCCAGCAGCCCCTACCAGAGTGCAGGCTACCCCCTAAATGAGCAGTTCTTC.

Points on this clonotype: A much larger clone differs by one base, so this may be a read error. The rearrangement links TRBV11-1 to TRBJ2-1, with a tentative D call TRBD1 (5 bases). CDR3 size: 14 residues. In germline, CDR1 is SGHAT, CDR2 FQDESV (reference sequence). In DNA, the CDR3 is TGTGCCAGCAGACCTGAGTGGGCGGACAATGGGCAGTTCTTC. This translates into CASRPEWADNGQFF.

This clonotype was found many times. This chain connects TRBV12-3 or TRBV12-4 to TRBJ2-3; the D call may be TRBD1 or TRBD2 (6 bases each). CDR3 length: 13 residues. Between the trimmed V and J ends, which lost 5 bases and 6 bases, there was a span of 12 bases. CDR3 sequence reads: CASSPGGADTQYF. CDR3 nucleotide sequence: TGTGCCAGCAGTCCCGGGGGCGCGGATACGCAGTATTTT.

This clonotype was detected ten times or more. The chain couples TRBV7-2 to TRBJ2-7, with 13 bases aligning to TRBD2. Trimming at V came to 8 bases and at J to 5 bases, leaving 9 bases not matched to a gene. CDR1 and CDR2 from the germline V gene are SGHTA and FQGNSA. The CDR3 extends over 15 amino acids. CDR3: CASGKTSGRSHEQYF. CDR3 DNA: TGTGCCAGCGGAAAGACTAGCGGGAGGAGCCACGAGCAGTACTTC.

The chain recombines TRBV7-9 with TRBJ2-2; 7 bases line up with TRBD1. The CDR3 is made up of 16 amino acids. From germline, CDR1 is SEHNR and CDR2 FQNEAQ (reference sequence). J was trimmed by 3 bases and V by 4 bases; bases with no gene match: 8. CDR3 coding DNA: TGTGCCAGCAGCTCCCCCCGACAGGGAGACACCGGGGAGCTGTTTTTT. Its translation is CASSSPRQGDTGELFF.